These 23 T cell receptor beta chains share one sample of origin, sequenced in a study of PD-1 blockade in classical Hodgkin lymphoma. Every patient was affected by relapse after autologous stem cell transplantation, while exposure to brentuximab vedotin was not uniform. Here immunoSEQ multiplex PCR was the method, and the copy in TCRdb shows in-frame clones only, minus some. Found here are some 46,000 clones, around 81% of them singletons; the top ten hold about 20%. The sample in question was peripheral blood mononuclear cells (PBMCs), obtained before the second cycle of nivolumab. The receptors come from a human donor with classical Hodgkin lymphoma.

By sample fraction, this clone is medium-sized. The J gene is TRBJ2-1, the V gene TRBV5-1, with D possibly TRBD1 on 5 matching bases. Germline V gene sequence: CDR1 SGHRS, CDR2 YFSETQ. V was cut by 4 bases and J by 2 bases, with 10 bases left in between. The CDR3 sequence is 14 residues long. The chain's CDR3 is CASSRQSAYNEQFF. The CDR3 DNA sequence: TGCGCCAGCAGCCGACAGTCCGCCTACAATGAGCAGTTCTTC.

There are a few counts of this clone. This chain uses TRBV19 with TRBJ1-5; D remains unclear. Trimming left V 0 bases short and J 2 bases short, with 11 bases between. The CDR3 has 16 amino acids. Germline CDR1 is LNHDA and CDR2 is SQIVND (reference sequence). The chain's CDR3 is CASSIDMGYGNQPQHF. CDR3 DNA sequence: TGTGCCAGTAGTATAGACATGGGCTACGGCAATCAGCCCCAGCATTTT.

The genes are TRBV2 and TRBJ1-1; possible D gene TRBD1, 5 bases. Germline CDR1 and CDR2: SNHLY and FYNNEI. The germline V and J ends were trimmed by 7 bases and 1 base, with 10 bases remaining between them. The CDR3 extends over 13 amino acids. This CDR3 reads CASTLGENTEAFF. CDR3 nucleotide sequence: TGTGCCAGCACCCTGGGGGAGAACACTGAAGCTTTCTTT.

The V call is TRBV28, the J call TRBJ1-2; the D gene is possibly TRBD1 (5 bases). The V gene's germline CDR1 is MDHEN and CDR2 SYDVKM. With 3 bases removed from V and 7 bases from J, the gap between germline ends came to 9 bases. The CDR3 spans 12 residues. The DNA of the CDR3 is TGTGCCAGCAGTTTCGTACAGGCTGGCTACACCTTC. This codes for CASSFVQAGYTF.

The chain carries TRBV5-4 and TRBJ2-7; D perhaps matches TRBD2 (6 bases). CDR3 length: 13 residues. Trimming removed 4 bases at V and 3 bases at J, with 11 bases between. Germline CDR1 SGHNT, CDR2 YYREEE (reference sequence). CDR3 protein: CASSPGGGYEQYF. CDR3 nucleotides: TGTGCCAGCAGCCCCGGGGGTGGCTACGAGCAGTACTTC. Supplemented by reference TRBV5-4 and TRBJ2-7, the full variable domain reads ETGVTQSPTHLIKTRGQQVTLRCSSQSGHNTVSWYQQALGQGPQFIFQYYREEENGRGNFPPRFSGLQFPNYSSELNVNALELDDSALYLCASSPGGGYEQYFGPGTRLTVT.

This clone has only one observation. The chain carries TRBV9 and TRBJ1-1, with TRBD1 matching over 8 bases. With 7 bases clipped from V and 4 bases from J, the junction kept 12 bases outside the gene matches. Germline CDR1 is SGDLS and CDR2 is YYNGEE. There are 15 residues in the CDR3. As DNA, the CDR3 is TGTGCCAGCGCGGACAGGGTGAGTGGTGGCACTGAAGCTTTCTTT. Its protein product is CASADRVSGGTEAFF.

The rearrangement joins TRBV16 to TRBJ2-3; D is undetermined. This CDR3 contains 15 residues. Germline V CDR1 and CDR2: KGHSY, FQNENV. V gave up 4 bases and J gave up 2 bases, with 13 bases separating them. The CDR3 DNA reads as TGTGCCAGCAGCCGACCCCTCCTAGACACAGATACGCAGTATTTT. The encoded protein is CASSRPLLDTDTQYF.

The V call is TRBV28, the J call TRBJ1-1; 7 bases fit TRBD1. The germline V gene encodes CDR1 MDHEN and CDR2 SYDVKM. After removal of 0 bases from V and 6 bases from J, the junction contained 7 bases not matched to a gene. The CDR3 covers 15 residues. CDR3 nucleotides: TGTGCCAGCAGTTTATGGGAGACAGGGATCGCTGAAGCTTTCTTT. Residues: CASSLWETGIAEAFF. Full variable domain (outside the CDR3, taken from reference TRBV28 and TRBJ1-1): DVKVTQSSRYLVKRTGEKVFLECVQDMDHENMFWYRQDPGLGLRLIYFSYDVKMKEKGDIPEGYSVSREKKERFSLILESASTNQTSMYLCASSLWETGIAEAFFGQGTRLTVV.

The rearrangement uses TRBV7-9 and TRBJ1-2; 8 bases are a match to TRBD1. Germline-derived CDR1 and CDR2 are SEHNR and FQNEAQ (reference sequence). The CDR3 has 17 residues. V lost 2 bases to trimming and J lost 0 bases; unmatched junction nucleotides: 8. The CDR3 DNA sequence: TGTGCCAGCAGCTTAAGAATGGACAGGGATACTAACTATGGCTACACCTTC. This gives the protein CASSLRMDRDTNYGYTF.

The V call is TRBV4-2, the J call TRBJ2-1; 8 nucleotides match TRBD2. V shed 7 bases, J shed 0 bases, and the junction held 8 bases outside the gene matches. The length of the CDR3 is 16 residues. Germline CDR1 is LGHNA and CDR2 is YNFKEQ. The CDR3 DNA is TGTGCCAGCAACAAAAATAGCGGGGACTCCTACAATGAGCAGTTCTTC. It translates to CASNKNSGDSYNEQFF.

The CDR3 loop is CASSPLEVPRDTQYF. CDR3 nucleotide sequence: TGTGCCAGCTCACCACTGGAGGTCCCGAGAGATACGCAGTATTTT. The chain recombines TRBV18 with TRBJ2-3, with D possibly matching TRBD2 (5 bases). CDR1 is KGHSH, CDR2 LQKENI, per germline. Trimming took off 1 base at V and 5 bases at J, with 13 bases between the two ends. The CDR3 totals 15 residues.

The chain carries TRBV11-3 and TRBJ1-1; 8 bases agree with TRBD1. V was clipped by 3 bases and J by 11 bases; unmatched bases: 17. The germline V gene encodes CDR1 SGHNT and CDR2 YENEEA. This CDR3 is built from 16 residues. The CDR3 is CASSLGFRDRIITAFF. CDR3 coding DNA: TGTGCCAGCAGCTTGGGGTTCCGGGACAGGATCATCACGGCTTTCTTT.

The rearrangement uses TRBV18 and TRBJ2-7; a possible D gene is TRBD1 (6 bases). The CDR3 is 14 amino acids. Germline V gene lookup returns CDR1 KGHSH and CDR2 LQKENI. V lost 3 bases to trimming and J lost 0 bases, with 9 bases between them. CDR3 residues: CASSPNRASYEQYF. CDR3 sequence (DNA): TGTGCCAGCTCACCGAACAGGGCCTCCTACGAGCAGTACTTC.

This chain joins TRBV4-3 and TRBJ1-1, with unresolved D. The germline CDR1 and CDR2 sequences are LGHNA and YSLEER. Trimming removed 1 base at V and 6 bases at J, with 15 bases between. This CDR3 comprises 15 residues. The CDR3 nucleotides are TGCGCCAGCAGCCAAGTAGCAGGAACCTCGTCTGAAGCTTTCTTT. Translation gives CASSQVAGTSSEAFF.

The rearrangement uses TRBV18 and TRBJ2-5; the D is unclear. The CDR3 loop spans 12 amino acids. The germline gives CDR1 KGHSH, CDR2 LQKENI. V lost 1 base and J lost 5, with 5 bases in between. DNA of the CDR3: TGTGCCAGCTCACCACTCTTGGAGACCCAGTACTTC. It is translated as CASSPLLETQYF.

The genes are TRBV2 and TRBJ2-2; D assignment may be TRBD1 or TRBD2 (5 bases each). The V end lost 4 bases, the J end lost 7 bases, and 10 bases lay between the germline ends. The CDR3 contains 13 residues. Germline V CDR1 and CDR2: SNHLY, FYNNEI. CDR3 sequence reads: CASSVGTIGELFF. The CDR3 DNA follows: TGTGCCAGCAGTGTTGGGACCATCGGGGAGCTGTTTTTT.

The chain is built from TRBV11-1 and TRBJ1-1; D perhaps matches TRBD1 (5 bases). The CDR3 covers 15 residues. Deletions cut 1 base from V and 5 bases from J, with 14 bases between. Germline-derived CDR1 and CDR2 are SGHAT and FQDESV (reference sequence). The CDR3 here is CASSLVFWGGTEAFF. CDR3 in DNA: TGTGCCAGCAGCTTAGTGTTTTGGGGCGGTACTGAAGCTTTCTTT.

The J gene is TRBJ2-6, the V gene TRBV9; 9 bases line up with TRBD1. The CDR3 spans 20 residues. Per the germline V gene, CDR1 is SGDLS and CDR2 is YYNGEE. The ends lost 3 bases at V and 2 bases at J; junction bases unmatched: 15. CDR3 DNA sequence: TGTGCCAGCAGCGCCGATCCGGGACAGGGTCTTTTCGCTGGGGCCAACGTCCTGACTTTC. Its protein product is CASSADPGQGLFAGANVLTF.

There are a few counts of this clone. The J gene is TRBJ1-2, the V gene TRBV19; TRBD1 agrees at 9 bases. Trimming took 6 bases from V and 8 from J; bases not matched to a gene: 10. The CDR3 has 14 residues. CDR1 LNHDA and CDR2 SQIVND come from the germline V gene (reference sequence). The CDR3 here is CASRKGTGWTGYTF. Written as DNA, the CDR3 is TGTGCCAGTAGAAAAGGGACAGGGTGGACGGGCTACACCTTC.

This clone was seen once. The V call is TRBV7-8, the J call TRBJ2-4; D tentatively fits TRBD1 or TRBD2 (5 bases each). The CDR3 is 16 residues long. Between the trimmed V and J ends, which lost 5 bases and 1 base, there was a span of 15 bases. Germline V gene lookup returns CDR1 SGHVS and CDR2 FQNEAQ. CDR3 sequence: CASSPRTGTAKNIQYF. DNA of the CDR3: TGTGCCAGCAGCCCTCGGACCGGGACGGCCAAAAACATTCAGTACTTC.

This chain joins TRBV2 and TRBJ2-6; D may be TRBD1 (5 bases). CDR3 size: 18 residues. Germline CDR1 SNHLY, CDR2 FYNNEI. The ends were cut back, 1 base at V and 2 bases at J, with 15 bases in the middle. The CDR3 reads CASSEVGQGIPGANVLTF. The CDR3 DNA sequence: TGTGCCAGCAGTGAAGTAGGGCAGGGCATCCCTGGGGCCAACGTCCTGACTTTC.

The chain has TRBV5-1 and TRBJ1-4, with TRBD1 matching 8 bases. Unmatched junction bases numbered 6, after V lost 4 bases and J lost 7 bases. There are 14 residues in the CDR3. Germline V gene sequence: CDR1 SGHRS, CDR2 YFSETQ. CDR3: CASSVSGTGEKLFF. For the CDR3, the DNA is TGCGCCAGCAGCGTTTCAGGGACAGGTGAAAAACTGTTTTTT.

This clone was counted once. The CDR3 loop reads CASSLYPSGSADTQYF. CDR3 nucleotide sequence: TGTGCCAGCAGTTTATATCCTAGCGGGAGTGCAGATACGCAGTATTTT. This rearrangement joins TRBV27 to TRBJ2-3; 10 nucleotides align to TRBD2. The germline gives CDR1 MNHEY, CDR2 SMNVEV (reference sequence). Trimming took 1 base from V and 4 from J; bases not matched to a gene: 5. The CDR3 runs 16 residues.